This T cell receptor beta chain was recovered during a study of cytomegalovirus exposure and HLA in healthy donors. Turning to the study itself: From some 190 million T cells, an earlier analysis saw 100 million to 140 million unique TCR beta sequences.

The donors gave bone marrow, and they were healthy. This clone was found once. Its antigen remains unknown. Findings and limits, study-wide: As confirmed in vitro, a few CMV-associated chains were specific for CMV antigens. As a later analysis revealed, most CMV-associated TCR beta chains appeared HLA-restricted.

Both 60 Vbeta primers and 13 Jbeta primers went into the PCR. Only in-frame clones appear in the TCRdb table, and some are missing; sequencing was by immunoSEQ multiplex PCR. Here the sample spans about 75,000 clones, 80% to 90% being singletons. Germline V lookup: CDR1 SGHRS, CDR2 YFSETQ. The CDR3 totals 13 residues. Trimming removed 2 bases from V and 10 bases from J; junction bases left unmatched: 4. The origin of this receptor is a man aged 65 to 79 in good health and CMV-seropositive. Sample: PBMCs. This chain links TRBV5-1 with TRBJ2-1; TRBD1 matches at 9 bases. CDR3 in amino acids: CASSLWTGVEQFF. The DNA of the CDR3 is TGCGCCAGCAGCTTATGGACAGGGGTCGAGCAGTTCTTC.